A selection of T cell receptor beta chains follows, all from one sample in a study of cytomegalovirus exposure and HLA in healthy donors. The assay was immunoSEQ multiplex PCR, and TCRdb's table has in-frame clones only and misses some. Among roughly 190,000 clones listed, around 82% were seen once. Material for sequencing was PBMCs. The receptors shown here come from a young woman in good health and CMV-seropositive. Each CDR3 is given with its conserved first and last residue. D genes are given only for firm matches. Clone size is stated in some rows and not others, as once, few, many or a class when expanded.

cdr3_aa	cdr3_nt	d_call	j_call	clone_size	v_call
CASSPRTSGTTTDTQYF	TGTGCCAGCAGCCCCAGGACTAGCGGGACTACCACAGATACGCAGTATTTT	TRBD2	TRBJ2-3	.	TRBV4-2
CASSQDRGPGSPLHF	TGTGCCAGCAGCCAAGATAGGGGGCCGGGCTCACCCCTCCACTTT	TRBD1	TRBJ1-6	.	TRBV4-2
CASSLAGGRGYTF	TGTGCCAGCAGCTTAGCGGGGGGACGGGGCTACACCTTC	.	TRBJ1-2	.	TRBV7-9
CASSLDSHEQYF	TGTGCCAGCAGCTTAGACTCCCACGAGCAGTACTTC	.	TRBJ2-7	.	TRBV7-9
CASSQPGQAHQPQHF	TGCGCCAGCAGCCAACCGGGACAGGCTCATCAGCCCCAGCATTTT	TRBD1	TRBJ1-5	.	TRBV4-1
CASSRNWGTEEQYF	TGTGCCAGCAGCCGGAATTGGGGGACTGAGGAGCAGTACTTC	.	TRBJ2-7	.	TRBV7-2
CASSYGTGKSPLHF	TGTGCCAGCAGTTACGGTACAGGGAAATCACCCCTCCACTTT	.	TRBJ1-6	.	TRBV6-5
CASSVGLAQETQYF	TGTGCCAGCAGCGTAGGACTGGCGCAAGAGACCCAGTACTTC	.	TRBJ2-5	.	TRBV7-2
CASSLGGRGQFF	TGTGCCAGCAGCCTAGGAGGGCGGGGGCAGTTCTTC	.	TRBJ2-1	.	TRBV11-2
CASSRQTGSTTEAFF	TGTGCCAGCAGCCGCCAGACAGGGTCAACAACTGAAGCTTTCTTT	TRBD1	TRBJ1-1	.	TRBV6-5
CASSLVGSDEQYF	TGTGCCAGCAGCTTAGTCGGGAGCGACGAGCAGTACTTC	.	TRBJ2-7	.	TRBV7-9
CAFRTGFLVF	TGTGCCTTTCGTACCGGGTTTCTGGTCTTC	.	TRBJ2-1	.	TRBV30
CASSLSLAGLTGELFF	TGTGCCAGCAGCTTATCTCTAGCGGGTTTAACCGGGGAGCTGTTTTTT	TRBD2	TRBJ2-2	once	TRBV5-4
CASRKTGDGYTF	TGTGCCAGTAGGAAGACAGGGGACGGCTACACCTTC	TRBD1	TRBJ1-2	.	TRBV19
CASSFRGTDSNQPQHF	TGTGCCAGCAGTTTCAGAGGGACAGATAGCAATCAGCCCCAGCATTTT	TRBD1	TRBJ1-5	.	TRBV28
CASSLGGDSSYEQYF	TGTGCCAGCAGCTTGGGAGGGGACAGCTCCTACGAGCAGTACTTC	TRBD1	TRBJ2-7	.	TRBV5-4
CASSINRKADQPQHF	TGTGCCAGTAGTATTAACAGGAAGGCCGACCAGCCCCAGCATTTT	.	TRBJ1-5	.	TRBV19